One sample yielded the 4 T cell receptor beta chains listed below, sequenced in a study of cytomegalovirus exposure and HLA in healthy donors. The PCR used 60 Vbeta and 13 Jbeta primers. Some clones are missing from TCRdb's copy, which holds only in-frame ones; the method was immunoSEQ multiplex PCR. This table has 140,000 to 150,000 clones, roughly 80% appearing once. The sample was PBMCs. The receptor source for this set is a female donor in good health and CMV-seronegative.

The chain has TRBV5-1 and TRBJ2-3; 12 nucleotides line up with TRBD2. The J segment lost 4 bases and the V segment lost 1 base, leaving 4 bases of the junction unmatched. There are 16 residues in the CDR3. CDR1 and CDR2 (germline): SGHRS, YFSETQ. CDR3 in amino acids: CASSLRLAGAPDTQYF. As DNA, the CDR3 is TGCGCCAGCAGCTTGAGACTAGCGGGAGCGCCAGATACGCAGTATTTT.

The chain uses TRBV30 and TRBJ2-3, with D possibly being TRBD2 (6 bases). CDR1 and CDR2 from the germline V gene are GTSNPN and SVGIG (reference sequence). V lost 3 bases and J 2 bases, leaving 18 bases between the germline ends. There are 16 residues in the CDR3. CDR3 nucleotide sequence: TGTGCCTGGAGAAAAAGGGCGGGAAAGGCCACAGATACGCAGTATTTT. This codes for CAWRKRAGKATDTQYF.

This clone was seen just once. V gene TRBV30 combines with J gene TRBJ2-2; 8 nucleotides line up with TRBD1. The CDR3 consists of 13 residues. Losses at the gene ends were 3 bases for V and 5 bases for J; bases not matched to a gene: 2. Germline-derived CDR1 and CDR2 are GTSNPN and SVGIG (reference sequence). CDR3 protein: CAWRGTGTGELFF. The CDR3 DNA reads as TGTGCCTGGAGGGGGACAGGTACCGGGGAGCTGTTTTTT.

The chain links TRBV7-3 to TRBJ2-2; TRBD2 might be the D (5 bases). Germline-derived CDR1 and CDR2 are SGHTA and FQGTGA. CDR3 length: 17 amino acids. Trimming took off 1 base at V and 0 bases at J, with 12 bases between the two ends. CDR3: CASSLIGGGANTGELFF. CDR3 bases: TGTGCCAGCAGCTTAATAGGAGGAGGAGCGAACACCGGGGAGCTGTTTTTT.